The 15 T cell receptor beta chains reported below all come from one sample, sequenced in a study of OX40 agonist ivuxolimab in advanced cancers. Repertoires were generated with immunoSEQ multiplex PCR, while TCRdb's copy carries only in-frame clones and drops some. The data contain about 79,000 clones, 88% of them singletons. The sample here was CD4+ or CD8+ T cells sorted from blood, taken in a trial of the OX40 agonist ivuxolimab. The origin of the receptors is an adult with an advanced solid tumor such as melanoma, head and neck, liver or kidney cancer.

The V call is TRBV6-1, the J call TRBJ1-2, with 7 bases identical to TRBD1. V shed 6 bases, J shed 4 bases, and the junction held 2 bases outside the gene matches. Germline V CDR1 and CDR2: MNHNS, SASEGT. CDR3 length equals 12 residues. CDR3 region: CASSGTVYGYTF. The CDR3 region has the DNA TGTGCCAGCAGCGGGACAGTCTATGGCTACACCTTC.

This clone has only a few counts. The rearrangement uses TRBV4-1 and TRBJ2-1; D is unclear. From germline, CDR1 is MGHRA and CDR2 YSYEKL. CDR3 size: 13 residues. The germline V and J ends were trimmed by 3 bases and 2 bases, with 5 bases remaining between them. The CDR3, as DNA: TGCGCCAGCAGCCAGGAGACCTACAATGAGCAGTTCTTC. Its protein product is CASSQETYNEQFF.

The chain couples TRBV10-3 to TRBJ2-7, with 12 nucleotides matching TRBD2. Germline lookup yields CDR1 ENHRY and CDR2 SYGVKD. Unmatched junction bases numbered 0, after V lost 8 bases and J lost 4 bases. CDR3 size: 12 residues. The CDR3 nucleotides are TGTGCCATCGGGACTAGCGGGTACGAGCAGTACTTC. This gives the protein CAIGTSGYEQYF.

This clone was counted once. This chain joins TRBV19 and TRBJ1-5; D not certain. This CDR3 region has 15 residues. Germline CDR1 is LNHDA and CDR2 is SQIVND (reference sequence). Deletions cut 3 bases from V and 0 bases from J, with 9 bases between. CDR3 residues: CASSMEIHSNQPQHF. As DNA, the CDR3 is TGTGCCAGTAGTATGGAGATTCATAGCAATCAGCCCCAGCATTTT.

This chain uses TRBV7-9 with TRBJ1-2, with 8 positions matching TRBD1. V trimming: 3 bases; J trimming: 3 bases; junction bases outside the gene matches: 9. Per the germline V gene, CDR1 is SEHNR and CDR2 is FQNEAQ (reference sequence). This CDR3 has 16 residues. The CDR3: CASSFSPGQGDYGYTF. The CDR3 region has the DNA TGTGCCAGCAGCTTCAGCCCCGGACAGGGTGACTATGGCTACACCTTC.

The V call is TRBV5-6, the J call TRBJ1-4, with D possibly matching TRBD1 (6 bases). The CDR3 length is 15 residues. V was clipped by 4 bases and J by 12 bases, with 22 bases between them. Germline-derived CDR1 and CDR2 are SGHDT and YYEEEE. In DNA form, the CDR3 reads TGTGCCAGCAGCCTAACTGCGGGGGGCGGGACTGAACTGTTTTTT. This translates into CASSLTAGGGTELFF.

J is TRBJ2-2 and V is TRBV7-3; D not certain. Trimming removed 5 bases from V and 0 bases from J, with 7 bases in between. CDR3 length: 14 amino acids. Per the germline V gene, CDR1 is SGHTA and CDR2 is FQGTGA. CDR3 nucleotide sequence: TGTGCCAGCAGCCTCAACGCGAACACCGGGGAGCTGTTTTTT. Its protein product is CASSLNANTGELFF.

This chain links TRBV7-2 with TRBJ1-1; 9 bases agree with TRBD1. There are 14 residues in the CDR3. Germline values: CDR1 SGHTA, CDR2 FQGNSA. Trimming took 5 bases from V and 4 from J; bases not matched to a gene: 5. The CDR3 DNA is TGTGCCAGCAGCGGACAGGGGACGGGCACTGAAGCTTTCTTT. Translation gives CASSGQGTGTEAFF.

The CDR3 here is CAISEASGNSYNEQFF. The CDR3 DNA follows: TGTGCCATCAGTGAAGCTAGCGGGAACTCCTACAATGAGCAGTTCTTC. This chain connects TRBV10-3 to TRBJ2-1, with 9 bases that match TRBD2. The CDR3 covers 16 residues. Germline CDR1 and CDR2: ENHRY and SYGVKD. J lost 0 bases, V lost 3 bases, and 3 bases had no gene match.

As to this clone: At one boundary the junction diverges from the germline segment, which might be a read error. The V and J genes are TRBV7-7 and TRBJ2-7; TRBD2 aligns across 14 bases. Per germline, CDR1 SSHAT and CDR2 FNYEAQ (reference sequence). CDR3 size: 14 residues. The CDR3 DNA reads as TGTGCTAGCAGCTCGGGACTAGCGGGAGCTGAGCAGTACTTC. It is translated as CASSSGLAGAEQYF.

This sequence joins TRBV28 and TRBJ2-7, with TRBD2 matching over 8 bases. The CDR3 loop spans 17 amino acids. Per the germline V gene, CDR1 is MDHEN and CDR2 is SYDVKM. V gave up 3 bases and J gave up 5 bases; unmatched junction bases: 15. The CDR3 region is CASSFRTWSGSRNEQYF. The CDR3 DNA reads TGTGCCAGCAGTTTCCGTACGTGGAGCGGGAGTCGTAACGAGCAGTACTTC.

The CDR3 loop reads CASSQPGATNEKLFF. Here the CDR3 DNA reads TGCGCCAGCAGCCAACCAGGAGCAACTAATGAAAAACTGTTTTTT. J is TRBJ1-4 and V is TRBV4-1, with no clear D. Per germline, CDR1 MGHRA and CDR2 YSYEKL. The CDR3 is 15 amino acids. V dropped 2 bases and J dropped 0 bases, with 7 bases sitting between them.

CDR3 nucleotide sequence: TGCGCCAGCGGGACTAGCGTCGGCGGGGAGCTGTTTTTT. Protein product: CASGTSVGGELFF. The V call is TRBV10-1, the J call TRBJ2-2, with 10 bases that match TRBD2. The CDR3 contains 13 residues. Germline V gives CDR1 WNHNN, CDR2 SYGVQD (reference sequence). Trimming cost V 8 bases and J 7 bases; bases outside gene matches: 4.

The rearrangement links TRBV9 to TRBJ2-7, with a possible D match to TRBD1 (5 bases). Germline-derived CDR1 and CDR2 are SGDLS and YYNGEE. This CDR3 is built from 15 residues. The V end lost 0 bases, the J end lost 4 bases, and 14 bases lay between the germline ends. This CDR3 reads CASSVAVGAAYEQYF. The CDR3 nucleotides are TGTGCCAGCAGCGTAGCTGTAGGGGCGGCTTACGAGCAGTACTTC.

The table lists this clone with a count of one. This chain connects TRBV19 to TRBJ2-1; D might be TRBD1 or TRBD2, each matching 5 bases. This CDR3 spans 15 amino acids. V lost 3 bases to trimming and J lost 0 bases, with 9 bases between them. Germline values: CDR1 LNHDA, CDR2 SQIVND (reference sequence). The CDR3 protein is CASSIPGSSYNEQFF. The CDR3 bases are TGTGCCAGTAGTATCCCAGGGAGCTCCTACAATGAGCAGTTCTTC.